This entry describes one T cell receptor (beta chain). This clonotype was detected ten times or more. No antigen is known for it. The input lacks base qualities; no much larger clone sits a single base away. The sample belongs to a study of glioma-infiltrating T cells (dated by TCRdb to 2015 to 2016). Turning to the overall study: Sequencing of TCR alpha- and beta-chain repertoires was performed on glioma tissue, on non-neoplastic brain tissue, and on matched peripheral blood mononuclear cells. To measure divergence between tissue and blood T-cell populations, each tissue-infiltrating repertoire was compared with the peripheral blood repertoire of the same patient. The paired cohort was made up of three low-grade glioma patients, several primary glioblastoma patients and three non-glioma patients who contributed non-neoplastic brain tissue.

TCR alpha and beta CDR3 regions were amplified with the iRepertoire nested amplicon-rescue multiplex PCR (arm-PCR) platform from RNA. The input for one-step reverse transcription and amplification was 100-400 ng of either tissue mRNA or PBMC total RNA. Following bead purification, Illumina adapters were added through a secondary multiplex PCR, and the libraries were then gel-purified between 200 and 400 bp. The libraries contained internal 6-nucleotide barcodes that were used for demultiplexing. Sequencing of libraries was performed on an Illumina MiSeq with 2x220 or 2x250 nucleotide paired-end reads. In the source study's methods: FLASH 1.2.11 was used to merge paired reads, and BWA-MEM then aligned the reads to the GRCh37 human genome before TRA and TRB reads were extracted. For V and J assignment, an IMGT-derived reference of cassette sequences and CDR3 motifs that included pseudogenes was used. Reads were translated in three frames, and productive CDR3s were defined as those with a C...FGXG motif and no stop codons. Clonotypes were defined as unique combinations of V-J cassette pair and CDR3 amino acid sequence. Reads were filtered by Hamming distance, thresholded by each sample's sequence error rate in mapped regions. TCRdb took the public reads, trimmed them with fastp at Q25, ran MiXCR for clone calling and kept in-frame beta chains. Identical CDR3 proteins give one entry, which carries the most common genes and DNA. The V and J calls shown here were made by TCRdb, not taken from the authors' results. This sample is represented by approximately 100,000 distinct CDR3 sequences; around a quarter of them were singletons. Clones ranked in the top ten supply 35% of the sample.

General study outcomes and caveats: VJ-independent divergence between tissue and blood was lower than expected in non-neoplastic patients but higher than expected in all gliomas, particularly low-grade gliomas. Small numbers underpinned the group comparisons: several glioblastoma patients, three low-grade glioma patients and three non-neoplastic patients. Tissue and blood shared very few CDR3 sequences, a result attributed to high CDR3 diversity and limited sampling.

The CDR3 runs 15 amino acids, cysteine and phenylalanine included. CDR3 DNA is the only sequence kept; it has 45 bases, read in frame from the first base. CDR1 and CDR2 are drawn from the germline V gene (reference sequence): SGHNT, YYREEE. The V and J ends are trimmed by 0 bases and 5 bases, leaving 14 bases between them. Sequenced input: glioma tissue, nonneoplastic brain tissue, or PBMCs (not recorded which). The sequence was collected from a human donor with low-grade glioma or glioblastoma, undergoing nonglioma brain surgery, or in good health (not recorded which). The chain is assembled from TRBV5-4 and TRBJ2-5, with TRBD1 perhaps the D gene, on 6 matching bases. The CDR3 here reads CASSLALSGAETQYF. The nucleotide sequence is given as TGTGCCAGCAGCTTGGCCTTATCAGGGGCCGAGACCCAGTACTTC.